This T cell receptor beta chain was captured in a study of T cell changes during pregnancy in multiple sclerosis. Profiled with immunoSEQ multiplex PCR; TCRdb holds only in-frame clones, not every one. The sample shows around 50,000 clones, roughly 94% of them seen only once. Germline-derived CDR1 and CDR2 are SGDLS and YYNGEE. The V end lost 0 bases, the J end lost 0 bases, and 22 bases lay between the germline ends. This CDR3 is built from 20 residues. The TCR sequence derives from a female donor with multiple sclerosis, enrolled in a pregnancy study. Sample: CD4+ T cells from peripheral blood mononuclear cells, taken in the second trimester of pregnancy. The gene calls are TRBV9 and TRBJ2-1; tentative D call: TRBD2 (5 bases). CDR3 DNA: TGTGCCAGCAGCGTAGGAGGGTTGGAGGAAGCTCTGTTCTCCTACAATGAGCAGTTCTTC. Amino acid sequence: CASSVGGLEEALFSYNEQFF. The entire variable domain, with the rest obtained from reference TRBV9 and TRBJ2-1, is as follows: DSGVTQTPKHLITATGQRVTLRCSPRSGDLSVYWYQQSLDQGLQFLIQYYNGEERAKGNILERFSAQQFPDLHSELNLSSLELGDSALYFCASSVGGLEEALFSYNEQFFGPGTRLTVL.